The rows below give T cell receptor beta chains drawn from one sample of a study of monozygotic twins with inflammatory bowel disease. Each CDR3 protein gets one entry in TCRdb, which reprocessed the 5' RACE reads and gives no DNA. The clone table shows some 83,000 distinct CDR3 sequences, with the ten largest holding approximately 7%. Sequenced material: blood. The source is a human donor with ulcerative colitis or Crohn's disease, or a healthy co-twin of an affected twin (not recorded which). Each CDR3 is given with its conserved first and last residue.

V gene,J gene,CDR3 protein
TRBV5-6,TRBJ2-1,CASSLFTSPRGDEQFF
TRBV7-9,TRBJ2-5,CASSLSGGRQETQYF
TRBV20-1,TRBJ2-1,CSARDGGLMGEQFF
TRBV7-9,TRBJ2-2,CASSLEPENTGELFF
TRBV27,TRBJ1-1,CASSLFGPANTEAFF
TRBV10-2,TRBJ2-2,CASSSLGQGANTGELFF
TRBV20-1,TRBJ2-4,CSSRTDLNMQYF
TRBV12-3/TRBV12-4,TRBJ1-1,CASSPSNRGSSAFF
TRBV6-6,TRBJ1-4,CASSYRDGNEKLFF
TRBV5-5,TRBJ1-3,CASSLRDRVELGNTIYF
TRBV6-6,TRBJ1-1,CASSHYTEAFF
TRBV7-9,TRBJ2-7,CASSLAGVAGVTYF
TRBV15,TRBJ2-3,CATSRATPTDTQYF
TRBV12-3/TRBV12-4,TRBJ2-7,CASSTGGAGQYF
TRBV5-6,TRBJ2-1,CASSLWRVTYNEQFF
TRBV5-1,TRBJ1-3,CASSPASGNTIYF
TRBV20-1,TRBJ2-1,CSATTRGGKHYNEQFF
TRBV6-1,TRBJ1-5,CASSQGTGGNQPQHF
TRBV18,TRBJ2-7,CASSPDRSSYEQYF
TRBV2,TRBJ1-1,CASYPARLATEAFF
TRBV7-9,TRBJ1-2,CASSLGQGQDGYTF
TRBV3-1,TRBJ1-4,CASSQDPAPNEKLFF
TRBV10-1,TRBJ2-3,CASSDWTALGDTQYF
TRBV27,TRBJ2-7,CASSFGTGYEQYF
TRBV4-1,TRBJ2-5,CASSKGGVVSGGYQETQYF
TRBV20-1,TRBJ2-7,CSASKEDEQYF
TRBV19,TRBJ2-7,CASSPGQTYEQYF
TRBV20-1,TRBJ2-1,CSANQEGDEQFF
TRBV7-6,TRBJ1-4,CASSLGGVKGEKLFF
TRBV27,TRBJ2-1,CASSFWVGTVNEQFF
TRBV5-1,TRBJ2-7,CASSGTNSYEQYF
TRBV12-5,TRBJ1-1,CASAQVSEAFF
TRBV5-1,TRBJ2-5,CASSLQQGWETQYF
TRBV9,TRBJ1-2,CASSVTGGPLTYGYTF
TRBV5-1,TRBJ2-2,CASSLGHQSTGELFF
TRBV3-1,TRBJ2-1,CASSQVSSGSHNEQFF
TRBV5-1,TRBJ2-7,CASSRPDRVYEQYF
TRBV11-2,TRBJ2-5,CASSLGFLRPETQYF
TRBV5-1,TRBJ1-4,CASSTPGEEKLFF
TRBV7-2,TRBJ2-3,CASSPRGGAPDTQYF
TRBV5-1,TRBJ2-5,CASSAPGLAASETQYF
TRBV4-2,TRBJ1-2,CASSRSRTPAAINRVGYTF
TRBV29-1,TRBJ2-3,CSVSDRYGTDTQYF
TRBV12-3/TRBV12-4,TRBJ1-6,CASSTRDVSSYNSPLHF
TRBV5-1,TRBJ1-1,CASSWRQGGTEAFF
TRBV6-1,TRBJ1-2,CASSRQGAFYGYTF
TRBV12-3/TRBV12-4,TRBJ2-1,CASSPTSRGNEQFF
TRBV7-9,TRBJ1-1,CASSFGPSTEAFF
TRBV20-1,TRBJ2-3,CSASLQQVKYF